A single sample is the source of the 10 T cell receptor beta chains below, sequenced in a study of shared clonotypes between healthy human individuals. Assay: immunoSEQ multiplex PCR; the TCRdb copy retains only in-frame clones and omits some. The profile shows over a million clones, roughly 98.5% of them singletons. Sequenced sample: naive CD4+ T cells sorted from blood. The sample's subset: CD45RA+ positively selected. These receptors were obtained from a man under 40 in good health.

V gene TRBV7-9 combines with J gene TRBJ2-5; D remains ambiguous. This CDR3 has 14 amino acids. Germline CDR1 is SEHNR and CDR2 is FQNEAQ (reference sequence). The V gene lost 0 bases and the J gene lost 4 bases, with 9 bases spanning the gap. Here the CDR3 reads CASSLAPIGETQYF. For the CDR3, the DNA is TGTGCCAGCAGCTTAGCTCCGATCGGAGAGACCCAGTACTTC.

The chain is built from TRBV2 and TRBJ2-1; the D is unclear. Per the germline V gene, CDR1 is SNHLY and CDR2 is FYNNEI. CDR3 length: 11 residues. V lost 8 bases, J lost 5 bases, and 7 bases lay in between. This CDR3 reads CASEMNNEQFF. The DNA of the CDR3 is TGTGCCAGCGAAATGAACAATGAGCAGTTCTTC.

About this clone itself: This sample also contains other DNA sequences that code for the same CDR3. The chain couples TRBV7-9 to TRBJ2-7; the match to TRBD2 covers 12 bases. Germline CDR1 is SEHNR and CDR2 is FQNEAQ (reference sequence). The CDR3 is 15 residues long. The J segment lost 1 base and the V segment lost 5 bases, leaving 3 bases of the junction unmatched. The CDR3 coding sequence is TGTGCCAGCAGCCCACTAGCGGGAGGATCCTACGAGCAGTACTTC. Encoded protein: CASSPLAGGSYEQYF.

This clone was recorded only once. The chain has TRBV18 and TRBJ1-1; tentative D call: TRBD1 (6 bases). This CDR3 is built from 14 residues. CDR1 KGHSH and CDR2 LQKENI come from the germline V gene. The V end lost 5 bases, the J end lost 3 bases, and 13 bases lay between the germline ends. CDR3 protein: CASSRKEGDTEAFF. CDR3 in DNA: TGTGCCAGCTCAAGGAAGGAGGGGGACACTGAAGCTTTCTTT. The full variable domain, its missing parts supplied by reference TRBV18 and TRBJ1-1, is NAGVMQNPRHLVRRRGQEARLRCSPMKGHSHVYWYRQLPEEGLKFMVYLQKENIIDESGMPKERFSAEFPKEGPSILRIQQVVRGDSAAYFCASSRKEGDTEAFFGQGTRLTVV.

J is TRBJ1-1 and V is TRBV6-1; 7 bases match TRBD1. This CDR3 spans 13 amino acids. V was clipped by 6 bases and J by 3 bases; unmatched bases: 4. The germline gives CDR1 MNHNS, CDR2 SASEGT. The CDR3 is CASRVTGYTEAFF. The CDR3 DNA follows: TGTGCCAGCAGAGTGACAGGGTACACTGAAGCTTTCTTT.

This clone is a singleton in its sample. The CDR3 spells CASSPLEGTYSGNTIYF. DNA for the CDR3: TGTGCCAGCTCACCACTAGAGGGGACCTACTCTGGAAACACCATATATTTT. This rearrangement joins TRBV18 to TRBJ1-3; TRBD1 might be the D (5 bases). Germline V gene sequence: CDR1 KGHSH, CDR2 LQKENI. The CDR3 is 17 amino acids. V lost 1 base and J 0 bases, leaving 13 bases between the germline ends.

This clone was observed once. V usage is TRBV6-4 and J usage is TRBJ2-3; 7 positions match TRBD1. This CDR3 comprises 14 residues. Per germline, CDR1 MRHNA and CDR2 SNTAGT. J was trimmed by 2 bases and V by 6 bases; bases with no gene match: 5. The CDR3 nucleotides read TGTGCCAGCAGCCCGGGACAGTTCACAGATACGCAGTATTTT. Its translation is CASSPGQFTDTQYF.

CDR3 amino acids: CASRGTESPGHTDTQYF. CDR3 coding DNA: TGTGCCAGCAGAGGCACGGAGTCCCCTGGGCACACAGATACGCAGTATTTT. This chain joins TRBV21-1 and TRBJ2-3. TRBV21-1 is a pseudogene locus. The length of the CDR3 is 17 residues.

The chain uses TRBV30 and TRBJ1-1; D remains unclear. This CDR3 spans 12 amino acids. V was pared by 4 bases and J by 3 bases, with 9 bases between. CDR1 and CDR2 (germline): GTSNPN, SVGIG (reference sequence). The CDR3 DNA is TGTGCCTGGAACCCGGGGTACACTGAAGCTTTCTTT. Translating it yields CAWNPGYTEAFF.

This rearrangement joins TRBV18 to TRBJ2-3; TRBD2 matches at 9 bases. The ends lost 0 bases at V and 4 bases at J; junction bases unmatched: 8. This CDR3 has 17 amino acids. Germline loops: CDR1 KGHSH, CDR2 LQKENI. The CDR3 spells CASSPPFEREVSDTQYF. The DNA of the CDR3 is TGTGCCAGCTCACCACCGTTCGAGCGGGAGGTCTCAGATACGCAGTATTTT.